Each of the 17 T cell receptor beta chains below was sequenced from the same sample in a study of cytomegalovirus exposure and HLA in healthy donors. Use of 60 Vbeta and 13 Jbeta primers characterized the PCR. Data came from immunoSEQ multiplex PCR; TCRdb stores just in-frame clones and leaves some out. Here the sample spans more than 95,000 clones, roughly 80% being singletons. Sequenced input: PBMCs. The receptors here all came from a man aged 18 to 29 in good health and CMV-seropositive.

This clone occurred once. The rearrangement links TRBV2 to TRBJ1-2; a weak D match, TRBD1 (5 bases). Deletions cut 7 bases from V and 3 bases from J, with 12 bases between. The CDR3 is made up of 13 amino acids. Germline lookup yields CDR1 SNHLY and CDR2 FYNNEI. In DNA form, the CDR3 reads TGTGCCAGCACGGTGGGCAGGGACTATGGCTACACCTTC. Translating gives CASTVGRDYGYTF.

The chain carries TRBV9 and TRBJ2-5; 7 bases line up with TRBD2. Per germline, CDR1 SGDLS and CDR2 YYNGEE. This CDR3 spans 15 amino acids. V shed 7 bases and J 5 bases; nucleotides not matched to a gene: 14. The CDR3 DNA reads TGTGCCAGCGGGGGGGACCCTAAAGATCGGGAGACCCAGTACTTC. Its translation is CASGGDPKDRETQYF.

The gene calls are TRBV2 and TRBJ1-1; maybe TRBD1 (5 bases). V was cut by 7 bases and J by 0 bases, with 18 bases left in between. This CDR3 has 16 residues. Germline CDR1 SNHLY, CDR2 FYNNEI. The CDR3 spells CASTPSLRDLNTEAFF. The CDR3 coding sequence is TGTGCCAGCACGCCATCCCTAAGGGACTTGAACACTGAAGCTTTCTTT.

The chain combines TRBV10-3 with TRBJ1-1; D unresolved. Germline CDR1 and CDR2: ENHRY and SYGVKD. V was cut by 3 bases and J by 0 bases, with 2 bases left in between. CDR3 size: 12 residues. The CDR3 spells CAISDLNTEAFF. The CDR3 DNA reads TGTGCCATCAGTGACTTGAACACTGAAGCTTTCTTT.

This clone was detected a few times. The chain uses TRBV25-1 and TRBJ2-2, with 10 nucleotides matching TRBD1. CDR3 size: 16 residues. With 4 bases clipped from V and 5 bases from J, the junction kept 7 bases outside the gene matches. Germline V gene lookup returns CDR1 MGHDK and CDR2 SYGVNS. DNA of the CDR3: TGTGCCAGCAGTGGAAATGGACAGGGGGGGACCGGGGAGCTGTTTTTT. Its translation: CASSGNGQGGTGELFF. The complete variable domain, with remaining parts taken from reference TRBV25-1 and TRBJ2-2, reads EADIYQTPRYLVIGTGKKITLECSQTMGHDKMYWYQQDPGMELHLIHYSYGVNSTEKGDLSSESTVSRIRTEHFPLTLESARPSHTSQYLCASSGNGQGGTGELFFGEGSRLTVL.

J is TRBJ2-5 and V is TRBV5-8; 9 nucleotides line up with TRBD1. The J call may not be correct, given that the DNA end is closer to TRBJ2-7. The germline gives CDR1 SGHTS, CDR2 YDEGEE. CDR3 length: 15 amino acids. The CDR3 region is CASSLTGTGNYEQYF. The CDR3 DNA sequence: TGTGCCAGCAGCCTTACCGGGACAGGGAACTACGAGCAGTACTTC.

V usage is TRBV7-2 and J usage is TRBJ2-1; a possible D gene is TRBD2 (5 bases). CDR3 length: 16 amino acids. Germline V gives CDR1 SGHTA, CDR2 FQGNSA. Deletions cut 2 bases from V and 6 bases from J, with 17 bases between. The CDR3 loop reads CASSLTLVPATNEQFF. The DNA of the CDR3 is TGTGCCAGCAGCTTAACACTAGTCCCCGCAACCAATGAGCAGTTCTTC.

This chain links TRBV6-1 with TRBJ1-2; the D gene is possibly TRBD1 (5 bases). V was cut by 1 base and J by 4 bases, with 10 bases left in between. The CDR3 loop spans 14 amino acids. Germline V gene sequence: CDR1 MNHNS, CDR2 SASEGT. CDR3 DNA sequence: TGTGCCAGCAGTGAAGGGATGGGGGGCTATGGCTACACCTTC. Its protein is CASSEGMGGYGYTF.

This clone was seen only once. The rearrangement uses TRBV7-9 and TRBJ2-7, with a tentative D call TRBD1 (5 bases). The CDR3 sequence is 16 residues long. The V end was cut by 1 base, the J end by 0 bases, with 13 bases between. Germline-derived CDR1 and CDR2 are SEHNR and FQNEAQ (reference sequence). The CDR3 loop reads CASSLGRALLSYEQYF. The CDR3, as DNA: TGTGCCAGCAGCTTAGGCAGGGCCCTCCTCTCCTACGAGCAGTACTTC.

This clone was counted a few times. The J gene is TRBJ2-7, the V gene TRBV7-8; tentative D call: TRBD1 (5 bases). Per the germline V gene, CDR1 is SGHVS and CDR2 is FQNEAQ. The ends were cut back, 2 bases at V and 3 bases at J, with 17 bases in the middle. The CDR3 covers 16 residues. The CDR3 here is CASSLYWTPKNYEQYF. CDR3 DNA: TGTGCCAGCAGCTTATATTGGACACCCAAAAACTACGAGCAGTACTTC. The full variable domain, with the rest looked up from reference TRBV7-8 and TRBJ2-7, is GAGVSQSPRYKVAKRGQDVALRCDPISGHVSLFWYQQALGQGPEFLTYFQNEAQLDKSGLPSDRFFAERPEGSVSTLKIQRTQQEDSAVYLCASSLYWTPKNYEQYFGPGTRLTVT.

This sequence joins TRBV7-9 and TRBJ2-1; 8 bases agree with TRBD2. The trim removed 1 base at V and 5 bases at J, leaving 4 bases unmatched. Germline V CDR1 and CDR2: SEHNR, FQNEAQ (reference sequence). The CDR3 has 15 amino acids. CDR3 region: CASSLGSGLDNEQFF. CDR3 coding DNA: TGTGCCAGCAGCTTAGGGTCGGGACTAGACAATGAGCAGTTCTTC.

The chain is built from TRBV30 and TRBJ2-7; possible D gene TRBD1, 5 bases. The CDR3 contains 13 residues. Germline CDR1 reads GTSNPN; CDR2 reads SVGIG (reference sequence). V shed 0 bases and J shed 5 bases, with 11 bases lying between them. The CDR3 coding sequence is TGTGCCTGGAGTGTTGGGGCTATCGACGAGCAGTACTTC. It is translated as CAWSVGAIDEQYF.

V is TRBV5-1 and J is TRBJ2-3, with TRBD2 as a possible D gene (5 bases). Trimming removed 4 bases at V and 10 bases at J, with 25 bases between. The germline CDR1 and CDR2 sequences are SGHRS and YFSETQ. The CDR3 is 16 amino acids. The CDR3 loop is CASSRESSMTAYAQYF. The DNA for the CDR3 is TGCGCCAGCAGCCGGGAATCATCAATGACTGCGTACGCGCAGTATTTT.

This clone was seen more than once but under ten times. This chain links TRBV14 with TRBJ2-2; the D gene is possibly TRBD1 (6 bases). Germline CDR1 reads SGHDN; CDR2 reads FVKESK. V was cut by 5 bases and J by 3 bases, with 10 bases left in between. The CDR3 loop spans 14 amino acids. The CDR3 here is CASSGYRDTGELFF. CDR3 DNA: TGTGCCAGCAGCGGCTACAGGGACACCGGGGAGCTGTTTTTT.

The rearrangement joins TRBV4-3 to TRBJ2-5; TRBD2 matches 7 bases. CDR1 and CDR2 from the germline V gene are LGHNA and YSLEER. This CDR3 contains 17 residues. The junction had 9 bases not matched to a gene; V was cut back by 0 bases and J by 2 bases. CDR3 protein: CASSQEPLAVNQETQYF. The DNA of the CDR3 is TGCGCCAGCAGCCAAGAGCCGCTAGCGGTAAATCAAGAGACCCAGTACTTC.

The rearrangement joins TRBV7-2 to TRBJ2-2; 9 nucleotides align to TRBD2. The CDR3 covers 15 residues. From germline, CDR1 is SGHTA and CDR2 FQGNSA. The trim removed 4 bases at V and 10 bases at J, leaving 10 bases unmatched. In nucleotides, the CDR3 is TGTGCCAGCAGCTACATAGCGGGAGCGATTGCGGAGCTGTTTTTT. This translates into CASSYIAGAIAELFF.

The chain recombines TRBV9 with TRBJ1-3, with unresolved D. With 4 bases removed from V and 4 bases from J, the gap between germline ends came to 15 bases. Germline V gene data show CDR1 as SGDLS and CDR2 as YYNGEE. The CDR3 totals 15 residues. This CDR3 is CASSFSLGAGNTIYF. CDR3 bases: TGTGCCAGCAGCTTTTCGTTGGGCGCAGGAAACACCATATATTTT.